One sample yielded the 5 T cell receptor beta chains listed below, sequenced in a study of blood T cell repertoires in COVID-19. Method: immunoSEQ multiplex PCR; TCRdb's copy keeps in-frame clones and lacks some. Counted here are about 230,000 clones, over 80% occurring once; the ten biggest clones make up approximately 2.6%. The sequenced sample consisted of peripheral blood. Receptors were obtained from a woman in her sixties or seventies with active or convalescent COVID-19.

This chain links TRBV6-5 with TRBJ1-1; D unresolved. This CDR3 spans 12 amino acids. Germline V gene sequence: CDR1 MNHEY, CDR2 SVGAGI. V was clipped by 5 bases and J by 2 bases, with 6 bases between them. The CDR3: CASSPPNTEAFF. The CDR3 region has the DNA TGTGCCAGCAGTCCCCCAAACACTGAAGCTTTCTTT.

In its sample, this clone was seen once. CDR3 residues: CASSLLAAMSSTDTQYF. The CDR3 bases are TGTGCCAGCAGCTTACTAGCGGCTATGTCTAGCACAGATACGCAGTATTTT. The chain joins TRBV7-6 to TRBJ2-3; TRBD2 matches 7 bases. The ends lost 2 bases at V and 0 bases at J; junction bases unmatched: 8. The germline gives CDR1 SGHVS, CDR2 FNYEAQ. This CDR3 has 17 residues.

V and J are TRBV11-2 and TRBJ2-5; D remains ambiguous. Germline V CDR1 and CDR2: SGHAT, FQNNGV. Trimming removed 5 bases from V and 0 bases from J, with 4 bases in between. This CDR3 contains 12 residues. The CDR3 loop is CASSQYQETQYF. The CDR3, as DNA: TGTGCCAGCAGCCAGTACCAAGAGACCCAGTACTTC.

J is TRBJ2-3 and V is TRBV28, with D unclear. With 6 bases removed from V and 4 bases from J, the gap between germline ends came to 5 bases. Looked up from germline, CDR1 is MDHEN and CDR2 is SYDVKM. The CDR3 is 11 amino acids. The DNA of the CDR3 is TGTGCCAGCAGCGCGGCAGATACGCAGTATTTT. Amino acids: CASSAADTQYF.

This chain connects TRBV28 to TRBJ1-4; no firm D call. V was clipped by 10 bases and J by 10 bases, with 19 bases between them. Germline V gene sequence: CDR1 MDHEN, CDR2 SYDVKM. The CDR3 contains 13 residues. CDR3 loop: CATLDTGDGKLFF. DNA of the CDR3: TGTGCCACCTTAGATACGGGAGATGGAAAACTGTTTTTT. The complete variable domain, with remaining parts taken from reference TRBV28 and TRBJ1-4, reads DVKVTQSSRYLVKRTGEKVFLECVQDMDHENMFWYRQDPGLGLRLIYFSYDVKMKEKGDIPEGYSVSREKKERFSLILESASTNQTSMYLCATLDTGDGKLFFGSGTQLSVL.